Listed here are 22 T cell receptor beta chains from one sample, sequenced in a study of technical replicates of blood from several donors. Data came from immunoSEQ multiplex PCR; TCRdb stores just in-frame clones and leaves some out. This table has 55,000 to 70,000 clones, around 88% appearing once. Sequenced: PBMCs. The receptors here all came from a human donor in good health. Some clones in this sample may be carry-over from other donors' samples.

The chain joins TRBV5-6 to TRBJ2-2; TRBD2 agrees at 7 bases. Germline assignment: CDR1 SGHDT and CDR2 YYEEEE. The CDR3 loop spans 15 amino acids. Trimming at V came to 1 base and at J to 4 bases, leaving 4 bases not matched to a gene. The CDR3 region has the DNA TGTGCCAGCAGCTTGATAGCGGGTGGCACCGGGGAGCTGTTTTTT. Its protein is CASSLIAGGTGELFF.

CDR3 nucleotide sequence: TGTGCCAGCACCAAACCGGGGACAGGGAATGAGCAGTTCTTC. It codes for CASTKPGTGNEQFF. This chain connects TRBV6-5 to TRBJ2-1; 9 nucleotides line up with TRBD1. The length of the CDR3 is 14 residues. V was pared by 7 bases and J by 7 bases, with 8 bases of the junction left unmatched. Germline CDR1 reads MNHEY; CDR2 reads SVGAGI.

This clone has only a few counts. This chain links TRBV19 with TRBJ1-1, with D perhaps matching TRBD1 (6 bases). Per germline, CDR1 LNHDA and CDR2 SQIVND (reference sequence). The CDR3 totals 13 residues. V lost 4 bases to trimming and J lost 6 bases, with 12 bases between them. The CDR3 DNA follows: TGTGCCAGTAGTACAGGGGCCAGCGCTGAAGCTTTCTTT. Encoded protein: CASSTGASAEAFF.

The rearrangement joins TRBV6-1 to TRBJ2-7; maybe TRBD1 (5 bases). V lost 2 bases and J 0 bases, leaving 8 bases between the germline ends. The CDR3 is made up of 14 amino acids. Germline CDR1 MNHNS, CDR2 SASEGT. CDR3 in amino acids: CASSEIDSSYEQYF. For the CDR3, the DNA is TGTGCCAGCAGTGAAATTGACAGCTCCTACGAGCAGTACTTC.

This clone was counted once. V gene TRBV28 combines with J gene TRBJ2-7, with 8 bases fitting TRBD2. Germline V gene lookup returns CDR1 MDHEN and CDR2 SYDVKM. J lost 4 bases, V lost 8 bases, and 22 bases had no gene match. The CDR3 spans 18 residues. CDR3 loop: CASQGNPGGETYFYEQYF. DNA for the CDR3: TGTGCCAGCCAGGGAAACCCGGGAGGGGAAACTTATTTTTACGAGCAGTACTTC.

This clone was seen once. CDR3 protein: CASRTGFDSGNTIYF. The CDR3 DNA is TGTGCCAGTAGGACGGGATTTGACTCTGGAAACACCATATATTTT. This chain links TRBV19 with TRBJ1-3; D is undetermined. The CDR3 runs to 15 residues. The V end lost 6 bases, the J end lost 0 bases, and 12 bases lay between the germline ends. Looked up from germline, CDR1 is LNHDA and CDR2 is SQIVND (reference sequence).

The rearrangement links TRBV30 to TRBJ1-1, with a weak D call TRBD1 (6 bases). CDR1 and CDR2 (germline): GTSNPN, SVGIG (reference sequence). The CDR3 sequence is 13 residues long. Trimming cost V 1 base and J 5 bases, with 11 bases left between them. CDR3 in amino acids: CAWSGQGKTEAFF. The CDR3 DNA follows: TGTGCCTGGAGTGGGCAGGGGAAAACTGAAGCTTTCTTT.

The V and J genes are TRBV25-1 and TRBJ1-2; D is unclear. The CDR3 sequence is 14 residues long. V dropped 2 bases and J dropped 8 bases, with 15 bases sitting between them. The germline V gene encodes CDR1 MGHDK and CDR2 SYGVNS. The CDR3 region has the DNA TGTGCCAGCAGTGAAGCGGTCGGGTGGCGAGGCTACACCTTC. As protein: CASSEAVGWRGYTF.

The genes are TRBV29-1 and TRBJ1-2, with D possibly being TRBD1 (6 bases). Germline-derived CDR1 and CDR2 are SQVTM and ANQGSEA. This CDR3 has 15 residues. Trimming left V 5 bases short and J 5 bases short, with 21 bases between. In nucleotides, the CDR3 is TGCAGCGTTTACGAATTTACAGGGTATCAGTATGGCTACACCTTC. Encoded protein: CSVYEFTGYQYGYTF.

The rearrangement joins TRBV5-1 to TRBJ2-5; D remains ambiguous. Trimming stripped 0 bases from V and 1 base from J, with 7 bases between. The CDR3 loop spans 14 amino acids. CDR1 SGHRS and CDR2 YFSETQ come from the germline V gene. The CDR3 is CASSLVPGQETQYF. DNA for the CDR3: TGCGCCAGCAGCTTGGTTCCGGGCCAAGAGACCCAGTACTTC.

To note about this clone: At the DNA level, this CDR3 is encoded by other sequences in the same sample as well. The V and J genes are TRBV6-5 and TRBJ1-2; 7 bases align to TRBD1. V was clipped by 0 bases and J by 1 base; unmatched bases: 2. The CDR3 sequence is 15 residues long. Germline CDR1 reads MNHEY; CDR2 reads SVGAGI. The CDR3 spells CASSYSRQGNYGYTF. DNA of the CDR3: TGTGCCAGCAGTTACTCGAGACAGGGTAACTATGGCTACACCTTC.

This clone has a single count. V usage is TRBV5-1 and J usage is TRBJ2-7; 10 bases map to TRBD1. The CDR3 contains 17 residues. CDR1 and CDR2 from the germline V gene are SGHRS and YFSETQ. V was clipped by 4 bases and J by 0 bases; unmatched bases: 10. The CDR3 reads CASSQGQGFSASYEQYF. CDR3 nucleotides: TGCGCCAGCAGCCAGGGACAGGGGTTTTCCGCCTCCTACGAGCAGTACTTC.

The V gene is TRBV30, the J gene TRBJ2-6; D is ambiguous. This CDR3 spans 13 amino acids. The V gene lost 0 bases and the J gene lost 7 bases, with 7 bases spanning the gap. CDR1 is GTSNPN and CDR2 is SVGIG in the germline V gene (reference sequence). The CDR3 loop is CAWSVRSANVLTF. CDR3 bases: TGTGCCTGGAGTGTACGCAGTGCCAACGTCCTGACTTTC.

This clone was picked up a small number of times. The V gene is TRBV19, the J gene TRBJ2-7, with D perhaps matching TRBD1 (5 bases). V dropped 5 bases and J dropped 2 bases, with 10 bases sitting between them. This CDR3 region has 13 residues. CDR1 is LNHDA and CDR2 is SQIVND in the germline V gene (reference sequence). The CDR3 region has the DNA TGTGCCAGTAGTCGCCTAGGGGCCTACGAGCAGTACTTC. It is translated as CASSRLGAYEQYF.

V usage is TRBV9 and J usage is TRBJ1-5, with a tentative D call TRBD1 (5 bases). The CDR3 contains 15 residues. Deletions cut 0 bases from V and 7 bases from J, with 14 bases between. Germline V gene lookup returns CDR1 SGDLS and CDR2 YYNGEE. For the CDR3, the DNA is TGTGCCAGCAGCGTAGATGGAGGGGCAAACCAGCCCCAGCATTTT. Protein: CASSVDGGANQPQHF.

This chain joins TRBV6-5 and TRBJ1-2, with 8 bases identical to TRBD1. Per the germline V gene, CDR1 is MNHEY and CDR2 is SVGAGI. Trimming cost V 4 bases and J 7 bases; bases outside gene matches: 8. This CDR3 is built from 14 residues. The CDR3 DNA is TGTGCCAGCAGTTCTAATAACAGGGGGGCTGGCTACACCTTC. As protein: CASSSNNRGAGYTF.

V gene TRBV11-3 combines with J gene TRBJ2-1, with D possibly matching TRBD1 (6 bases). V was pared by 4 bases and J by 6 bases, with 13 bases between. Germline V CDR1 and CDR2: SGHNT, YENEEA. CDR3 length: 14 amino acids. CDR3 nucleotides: TGTGCCAGCAGCTCCTCCAGGGGCGGCAATGAGCAGTTCTTC. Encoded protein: CASSSSRGGNEQFF.

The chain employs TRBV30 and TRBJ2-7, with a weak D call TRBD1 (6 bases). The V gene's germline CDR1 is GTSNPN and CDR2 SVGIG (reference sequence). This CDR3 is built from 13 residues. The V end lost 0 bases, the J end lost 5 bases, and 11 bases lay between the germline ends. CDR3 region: CAWSVGRGHEQYF. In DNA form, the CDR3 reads TGTGCCTGGAGTGTGGGCAGGGGCCACGAGCAGTACTTC.

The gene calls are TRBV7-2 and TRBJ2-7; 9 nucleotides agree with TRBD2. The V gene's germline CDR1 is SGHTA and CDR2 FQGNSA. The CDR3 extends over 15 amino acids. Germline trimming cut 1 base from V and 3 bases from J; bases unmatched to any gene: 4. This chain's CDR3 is CASSLELAGRYEQYF. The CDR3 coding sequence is TGTGCCAGCAGCTTAGAACTAGCGGGCCGCTACGAGCAGTACTTC. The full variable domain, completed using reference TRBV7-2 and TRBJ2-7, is GAGVSQSPSNKVTEKGKDVELRCDPISGHTALYWYRQSLGQGLEFLIYFQGNSAPDKSGLPSDRFSAERTGGSVSTLTIQRTQQEDSAVYLCASSLELAGRYEQYFGPGTRLTVT.

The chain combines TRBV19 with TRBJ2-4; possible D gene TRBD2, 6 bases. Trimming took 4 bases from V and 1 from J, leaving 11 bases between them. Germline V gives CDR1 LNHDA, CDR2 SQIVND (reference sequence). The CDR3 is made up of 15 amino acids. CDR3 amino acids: CASSTAEGAKNIQYF. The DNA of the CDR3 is TGTGCCAGTAGTACCGCGGAGGGGGCCAAAAACATTCAGTACTTC.

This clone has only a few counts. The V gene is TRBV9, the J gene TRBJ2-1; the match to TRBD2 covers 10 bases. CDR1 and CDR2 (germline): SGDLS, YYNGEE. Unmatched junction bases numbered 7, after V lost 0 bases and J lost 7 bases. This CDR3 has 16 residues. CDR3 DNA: TGTGCCAGCAGCGTAGGGGGGACTAGCGCTAAAAATGAGCAGTTCTTC. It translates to CASSVGGTSAKNEQFF.

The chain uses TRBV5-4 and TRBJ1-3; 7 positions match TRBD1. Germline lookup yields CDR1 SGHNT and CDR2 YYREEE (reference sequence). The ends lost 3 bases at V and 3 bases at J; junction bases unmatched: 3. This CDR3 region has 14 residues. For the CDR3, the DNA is TGTGCCAGCAGCTCGGGACAGCTTGGAAACACCATATATTTT. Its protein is CASSSGQLGNTIYF. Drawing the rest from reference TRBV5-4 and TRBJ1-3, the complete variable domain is ETGVTQSPTHLIKTRGQQVTLRCSSQSGHNTVSWYQQALGQGPQFIFQYYREEENGRGNFPPRFSGLQFPNYSSELNVNALELDDSALYLCASSSGQLGNTIYFGEGSWLTVV.